What follows is one T cell receptor (beta chain) and its context. One entry per CDR3 protein, called by TCRdb with MiXCR from the RT-PCR reads. There are around 490,000 distinct CDR3 sequences in the sample; around 8% occur only once, and approximately 12% lies in the top ten. The sample comes from a study of response to subunit inactivated influenza vaccine. The CDR3 runs 14 residues. V was shortened by 10 bases and J by 1 base, with 13 bases between the two germline ends. CDR1 and CDR2 (germline): MDHEN, SYDVKM. The source was PBMCs from blood, collected 23 to 25 months after vaccination. V and J are TRBV28 and TRBJ2-2; D is ambiguous. The source of this sequence is a man aged 45 to 75 who received an inactivated influenza vaccine. The CDR3 sequence is CATSLLQNTGELFF. The CDR3 DNA follows: TGTGCCACCTCACTCCTACAGAACACCGGGGAGCTGTTTTTT.